This T cell receptor beta chain was captured by sequencing in a study of memory CD4+ T cells and cytomegalovirus serostatus. Background on the study: Donors were healthy Belgian adults, fewer than ten CMV seropositive and 20 to 25 seronegative.

Using immunoSEQ multiplex PCR, the repertoire was profiled, and TCRdb retains in-frame clones only, with some absent. The sample consists of tens of thousands of clones, around four fifths of them appearing once. Single viable CD3+CD4+CD8-CD45RO+ cells were sorted as the memory CD4+ T cells. After thawing, CD4+ T cells were positively selected. Input material: memory CD4+ T cells from blood. This TCR was sampled from an adult in good health and CMV-seronegative.

This CDR3 is CASSPTRQSYEQYF. The CDR3 coding sequence is TGTGCCAGCTCACCTACAAGACAGTCCTACGAGCAGTACTTC. The chain has TRBV18 and TRBJ2-7; D perhaps matches TRBD1 (5 bases). The CDR3 is 14 residues long. CDR1 is KGHSH and CDR2 is LQKENI in the germline V gene. Trimming stripped 3 bases from V and 1 base from J, with 10 bases between.